A single T cell receptor (beta chain) is shown here with its context. This sample was taken from a study of blood T cell repertoires in COVID-19. Study details: Donors in the United States, Italy and Spain gave samples during acute or convalescent COVID-19. PBMCs, B-cell-depleted T cells, or T cells were the source of the cDNA or gDNA that made up the material.

CDR1 and CDR2 from the germline V gene are LNHDA and SQIVND (reference sequence). Trimming cost V 8 bases and J 0 bases, with 11 bases left between them. There are 14 residues in the CDR3. Per the authors' pipeline: Amplification of reference gene primers was used by the study to estimate nucleated cell counts. Assay: immunoSEQ multiplex PCR; the TCRdb copy retains only in-frame clones and omits some. The V and J calls and clone size were taken over from that table, and D and trimming were inferred from the DNA. The sample includes 100,000 to 150,000 clones, roughly 83% seen only once; the top ten take approximately 35%.

The sequencing sample was made of peripheral blood. The chain joins TRBV19 to TRBJ2-1; D might be TRBD1 (6 bases). The TCR comes from a man in his forties with active or convalescent COVID-19. The CDR3 DNA is TGTGCCAGTCACCACAGGGACTCCTACAATGAGCAGTTCTTC. Protein: CASHHRDSYNEQFF.